The clone carrying this T cell receptor beta chain was counted many times. Its target is not known. For the second PCR, which ran for about 7 to 11 cycles, a sample-barcoded 5' primer and a J-beta primer mix were used. Tags on each cDNA molecule came from a template-switch adaptor with 12 random nucleotides. TCRdb called the 5' RACE reads again in MiXCR, with one record for every CDR3 protein. The sample yields about 730,000 distinct CDR3 sequences, around 46% seen once. This CDR3 contains 14 residues. V was pared by 6 bases and J by 5 bases, with 20 bases between. CDR1 is SQVTM, CDR2 ANQGSEA, per germline. The data were obtained in a study of blood T cells in healthy people across ages. General study results and limits: Without sorted subsets, naive and antigen-experienced compartments could not be conclusively compared. Diversity estimates from one million T cells were considered underestimates.

At least 5 micrograms of total RNA were extracted per sample. The chain joins TRBV29-1 to TRBJ2-7; maybe TRBD1 (6 bases). This TCR derives from a woman in her fifties or sixties in good health. Sequencing was performed on blood. As DNA, the CDR3 is TGCAGCGTGGGGGCAGGGCCCCCAGCTAACGAGCAGTACTTC. Amino acid sequence: CSVGAGPPANEQYF.